The clone carrying this T cell receptor (beta chain) appeared a few times. What it recognizes is unknown. The sample belongs to a study of T-cell memory formation after mild COVID-19. TCRdb re-analysed the 5' RACE reads in MiXCR, keeping a single row per CDR3 protein. The sample includes approximately 450,000 distinct CDR3 sequences, 15% to 20% of them seen just once. General observations from the study: The pre-infection memory compartment contained some responding clones, suggesting cross-reactive memory joined.

Germline V gene sequence: CDR1 SGHTA, CDR2 FQGNSA. V lost 3 bases and J lost 5, with 11 bases in between. The CDR3 is 13 residues long. The chain is built from TRBV7-2 and TRBJ2-7; a weak D match, TRBD2 (6 bases). Input material: PBMCs or a T cell subset sorted from them (not recorded which). The TCR comes from an adult woman who had mild COVID-19 (a few samples of this study predate the infection). Cell type and time point are not known. The CDR3 nucleotides read TGTGCCAGCAGCTTCGTGGGGGGTGACGAGCAGTACTTC. Protein sequence: CASSFVGGDEQYF. Looking up the rest from reference TRBV7-2 and TRBJ2-7 gives the full variable domain: GAGVSQSPSNKVTEKGKDVELRCDPISGHTALYWYRQSLGQGLEFLIYFQGNSAPDKSGLPSDRFSAERTGGSVSTLTIQRTQQEDSAVYLCASSFVGGDEQYFGPGTRLTVT.